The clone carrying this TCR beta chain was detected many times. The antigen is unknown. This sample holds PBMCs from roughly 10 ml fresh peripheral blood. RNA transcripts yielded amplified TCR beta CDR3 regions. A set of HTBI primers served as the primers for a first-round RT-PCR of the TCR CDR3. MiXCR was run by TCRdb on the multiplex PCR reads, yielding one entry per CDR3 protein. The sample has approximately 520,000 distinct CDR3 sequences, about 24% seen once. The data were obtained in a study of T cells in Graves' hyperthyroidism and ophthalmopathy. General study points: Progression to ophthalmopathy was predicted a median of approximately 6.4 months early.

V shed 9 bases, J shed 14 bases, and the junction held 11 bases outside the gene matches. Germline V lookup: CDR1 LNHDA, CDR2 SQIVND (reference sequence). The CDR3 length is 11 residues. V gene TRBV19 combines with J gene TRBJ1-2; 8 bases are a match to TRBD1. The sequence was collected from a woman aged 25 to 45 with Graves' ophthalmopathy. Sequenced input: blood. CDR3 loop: CASIQGDRPTF. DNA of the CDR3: TGTGCCAGCATACAGGGGGACAGGCCTACCTTC.